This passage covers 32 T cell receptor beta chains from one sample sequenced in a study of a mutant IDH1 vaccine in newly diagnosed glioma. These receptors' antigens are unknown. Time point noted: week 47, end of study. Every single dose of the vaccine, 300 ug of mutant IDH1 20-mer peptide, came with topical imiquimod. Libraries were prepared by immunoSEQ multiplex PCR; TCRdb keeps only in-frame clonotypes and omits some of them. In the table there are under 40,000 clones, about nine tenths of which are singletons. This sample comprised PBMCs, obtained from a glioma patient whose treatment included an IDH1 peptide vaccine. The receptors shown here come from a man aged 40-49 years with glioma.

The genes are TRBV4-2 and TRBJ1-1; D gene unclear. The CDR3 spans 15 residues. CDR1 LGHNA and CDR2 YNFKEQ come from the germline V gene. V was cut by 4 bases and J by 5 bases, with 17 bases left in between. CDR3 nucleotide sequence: TGTGCCAGCAGCCTTTCGAACCGTAGAGAAACTGAAGCTTTCTTT. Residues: CASSLSNRRETEAFF.

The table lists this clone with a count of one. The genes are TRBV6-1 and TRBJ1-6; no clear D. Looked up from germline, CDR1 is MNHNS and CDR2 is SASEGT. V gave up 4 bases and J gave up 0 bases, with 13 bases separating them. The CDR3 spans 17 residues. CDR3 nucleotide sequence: TGTGCCAGCAGTGGATTTTCACAGAGCTCCTATAATTCACCCCTCCACTTT. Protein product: CASSGFSQSSYNSPLHF.

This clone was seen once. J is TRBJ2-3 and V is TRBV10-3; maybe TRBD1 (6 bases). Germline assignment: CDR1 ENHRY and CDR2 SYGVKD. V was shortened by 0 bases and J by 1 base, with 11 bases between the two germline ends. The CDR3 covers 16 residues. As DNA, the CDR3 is TGTGCCATCAGTGAGTCAGGACAGTCACGCACAGATACGCAGTATTTT. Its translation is CAISESGQSRTDTQYF.

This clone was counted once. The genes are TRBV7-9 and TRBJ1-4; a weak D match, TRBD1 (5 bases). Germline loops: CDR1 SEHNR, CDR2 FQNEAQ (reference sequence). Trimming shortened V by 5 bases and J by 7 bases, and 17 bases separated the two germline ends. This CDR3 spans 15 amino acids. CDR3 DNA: TGTGCCAGCAGCGGCCCGTTGGGGACGGTTGAAAAACTGTTTTTT. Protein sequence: CASSGPLGTVEKLFF.

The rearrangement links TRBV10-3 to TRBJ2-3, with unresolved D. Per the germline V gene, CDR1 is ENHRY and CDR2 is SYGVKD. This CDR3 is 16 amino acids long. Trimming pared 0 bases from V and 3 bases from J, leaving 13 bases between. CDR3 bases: TGTGCCATCAGTGAGTCCCCAGCCCTGGGGACAGATACGCAGTATTTT. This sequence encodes CAISESPALGTDTQYF.

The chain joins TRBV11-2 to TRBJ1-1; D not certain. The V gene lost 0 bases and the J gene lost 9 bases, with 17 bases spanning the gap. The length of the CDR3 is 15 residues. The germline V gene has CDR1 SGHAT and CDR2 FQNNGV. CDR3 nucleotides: TGTGCCAGCAGCTTAGAAGGTCTTTCTGGCCTCCAAGCTTTCTTT. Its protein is CASSLEGLSGLQAFF.

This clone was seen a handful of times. CDR3 nucleotide sequence: TGTGCCAGCAGCAAAGACACCTACGAGCAGTACGTC. It encodes CASSKDTYEQYV. The chain has TRBV21-1 and TRBJ2-7. TRBV21-1 is a pseudogene locus. The CDR3 contains 12 residues.

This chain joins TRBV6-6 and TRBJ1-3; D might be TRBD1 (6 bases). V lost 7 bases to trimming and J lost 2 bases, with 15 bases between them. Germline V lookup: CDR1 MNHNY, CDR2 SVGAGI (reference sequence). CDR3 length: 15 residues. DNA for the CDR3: TGTGCCAGCAAAGTAGAAGGGGGAACTGGAAACACCATATATTTT. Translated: CASKVEGGTGNTIYF.

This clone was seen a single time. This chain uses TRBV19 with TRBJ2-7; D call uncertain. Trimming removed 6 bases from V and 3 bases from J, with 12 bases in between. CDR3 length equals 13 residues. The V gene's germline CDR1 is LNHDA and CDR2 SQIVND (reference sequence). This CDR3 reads CASSPLLGYEQYF. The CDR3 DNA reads TGTGCCAGTAGCCCCCTCTTAGGCTACGAGCAGTACTTC.

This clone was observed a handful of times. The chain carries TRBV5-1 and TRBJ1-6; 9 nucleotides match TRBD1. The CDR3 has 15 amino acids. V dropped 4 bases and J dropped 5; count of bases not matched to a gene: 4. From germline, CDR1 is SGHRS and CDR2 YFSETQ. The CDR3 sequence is CASSIQGADNSPLHF. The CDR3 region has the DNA TGCGCCAGCAGCATACAGGGGGCGGATAATTCACCCCTCCACTTT.

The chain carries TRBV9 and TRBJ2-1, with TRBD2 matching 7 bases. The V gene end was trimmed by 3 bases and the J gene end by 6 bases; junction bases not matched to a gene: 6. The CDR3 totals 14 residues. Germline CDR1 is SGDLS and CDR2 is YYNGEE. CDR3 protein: CASSAQWGGNEQFF. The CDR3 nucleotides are TGTGCCAGCAGCGCCCAGTGGGGGGGCAATGAGCAGTTCTTC. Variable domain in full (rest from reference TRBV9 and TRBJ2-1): DSGVTQTPKHLITATGQRVTLRCSPRSGDLSVYWYQQSLDQGLQFLIQYYNGEERAKGNILERFSAQQFPDLHSELNLSSLELGDSALYFCASSAQWGGNEQFFGPGTRLTVL.

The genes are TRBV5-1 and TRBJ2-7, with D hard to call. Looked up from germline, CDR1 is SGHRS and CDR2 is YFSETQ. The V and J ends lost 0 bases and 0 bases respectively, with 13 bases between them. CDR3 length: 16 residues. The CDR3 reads CASSLGVGSSSYEQYV. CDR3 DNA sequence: TGCGCCAGCAGCTTGGGCGTAGGGTCGAGCTCCTACGAGCAGTACGTC.

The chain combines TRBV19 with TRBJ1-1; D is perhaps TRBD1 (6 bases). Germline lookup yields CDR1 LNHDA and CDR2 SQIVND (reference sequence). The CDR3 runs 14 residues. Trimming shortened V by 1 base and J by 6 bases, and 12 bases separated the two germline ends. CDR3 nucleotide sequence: TGTGCCAGTAGTATAGGCGGGGGCGCGGCTGAAGCTTTCTTT. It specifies CASSIGGGAAEAFF.

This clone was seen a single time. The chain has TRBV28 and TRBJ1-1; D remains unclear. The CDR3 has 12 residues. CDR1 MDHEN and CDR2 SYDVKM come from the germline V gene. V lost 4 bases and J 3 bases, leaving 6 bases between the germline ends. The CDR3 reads CASSSLYTEAFF. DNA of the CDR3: TGTGCCAGCAGTTCCCTATACACTGAAGCTTTCTTT.

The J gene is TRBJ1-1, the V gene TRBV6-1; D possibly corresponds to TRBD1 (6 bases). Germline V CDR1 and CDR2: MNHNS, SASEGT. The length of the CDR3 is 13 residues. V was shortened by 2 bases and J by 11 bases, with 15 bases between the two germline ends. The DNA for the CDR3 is TGTGCCAGCAGTGAACCGGGGGGCGCTGGGGCTTTCTTT. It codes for CASSEPGGAGAFF.

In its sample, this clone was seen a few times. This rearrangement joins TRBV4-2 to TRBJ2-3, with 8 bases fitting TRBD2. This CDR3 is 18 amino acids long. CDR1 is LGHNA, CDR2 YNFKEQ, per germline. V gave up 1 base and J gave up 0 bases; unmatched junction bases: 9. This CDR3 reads CASSQALTSGLSTDTQYF. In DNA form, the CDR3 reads TGTGCCAGCAGCCAAGCCCTTACTAGCGGCCTTAGCACAGATACGCAGTATTTT.

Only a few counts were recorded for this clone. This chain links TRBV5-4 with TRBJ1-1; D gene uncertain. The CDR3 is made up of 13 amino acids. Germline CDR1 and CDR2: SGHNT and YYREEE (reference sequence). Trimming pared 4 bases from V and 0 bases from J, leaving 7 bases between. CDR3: CASSPLMNTEAFF. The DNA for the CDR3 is TGTGCCAGCAGCCCTCTCATGAACACTGAAGCTTTCTTT. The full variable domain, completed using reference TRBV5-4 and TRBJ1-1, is ETGVTQSPTHLIKTRGQQVTLRCSSQSGHNTVSWYQQALGQGPQFIFQYYREEENGRGNFPPRFSGLQFPNYSSELNVNALELDDSALYLCASSPLMNTEAFFGQGTRLTVV.

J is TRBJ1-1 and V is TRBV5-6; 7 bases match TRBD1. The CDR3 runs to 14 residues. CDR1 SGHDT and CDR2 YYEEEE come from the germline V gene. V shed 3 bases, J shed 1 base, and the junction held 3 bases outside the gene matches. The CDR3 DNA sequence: TGTGCCAGCAGCTACGACAGGGCGAACACTGAAGCTTTCTTT. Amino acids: CASSYDRANTEAFF.

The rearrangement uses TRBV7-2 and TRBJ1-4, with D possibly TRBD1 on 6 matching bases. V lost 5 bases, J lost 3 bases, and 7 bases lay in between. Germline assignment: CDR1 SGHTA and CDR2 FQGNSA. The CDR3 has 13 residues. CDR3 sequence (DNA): TGTGCCAGCAGCAGACAGGCTAATGAAAAACTGTTTTTT. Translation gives CASSRQANEKLFF.

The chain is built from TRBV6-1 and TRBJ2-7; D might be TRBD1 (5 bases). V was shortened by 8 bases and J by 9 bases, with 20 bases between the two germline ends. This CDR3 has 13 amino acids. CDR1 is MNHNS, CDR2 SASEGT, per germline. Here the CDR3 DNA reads TGTGCCAGCCAAGAAGGGGAAAGGGCTACGCAGTACGTC. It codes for CASQEGERATQYV.

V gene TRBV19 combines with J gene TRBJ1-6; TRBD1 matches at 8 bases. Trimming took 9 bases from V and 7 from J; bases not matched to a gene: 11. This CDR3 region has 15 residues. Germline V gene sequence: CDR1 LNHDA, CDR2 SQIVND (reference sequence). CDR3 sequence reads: CARINRGARNSPLHF. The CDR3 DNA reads TGTGCCAGAATAAACAGGGGGGCAAGGAATTCACCCCTCCACTTT. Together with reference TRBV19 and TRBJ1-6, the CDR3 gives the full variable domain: DGGITQSPKYLFRKEGQNVTLSCEQNLNHDAMYWYRQDPGQGLRLIYYSQIVNDFQKGDIAEGYSVSREKKESFPLTVTSAQKNPTAFYLCARINRGARNSPLHFGNGTRLTVT.

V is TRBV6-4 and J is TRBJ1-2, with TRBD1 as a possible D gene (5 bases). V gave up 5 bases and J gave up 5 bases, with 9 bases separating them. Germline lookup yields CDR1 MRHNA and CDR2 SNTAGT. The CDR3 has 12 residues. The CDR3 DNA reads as TGTGCCAGCAGTCAGGGTCGTTATGGCTACACCTTC. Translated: CASSQGRYGYTF.

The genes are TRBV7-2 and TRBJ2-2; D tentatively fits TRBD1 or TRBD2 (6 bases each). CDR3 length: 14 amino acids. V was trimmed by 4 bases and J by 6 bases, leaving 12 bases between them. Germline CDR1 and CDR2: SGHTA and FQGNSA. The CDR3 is CASSSGAGAGELFF. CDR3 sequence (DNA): TGTGCCAGCAGCTCGGGGGCTGGGGCCGGGGAGCTGTTTTTT.

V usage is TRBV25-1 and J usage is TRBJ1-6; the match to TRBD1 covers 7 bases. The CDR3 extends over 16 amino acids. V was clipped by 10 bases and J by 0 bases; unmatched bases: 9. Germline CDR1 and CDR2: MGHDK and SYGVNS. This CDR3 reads CATSTGESSYNSPLHF. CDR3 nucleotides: TGTGCCACCTCTACAGGGGAAAGCTCCTATAATTCACCCCTCCACTTT.

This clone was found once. The CDR3 region has the DNA TGTGCCAGTAGTTCCCAATGGGCAGGCAAGGGGGAGCTGTTTTTT. Translating gives CASSSQWAGKGELFF. The rearrangement links TRBV19 to TRBJ2-2; D is unresolved. The CDR3 is made up of 15 amino acids. The germline gives CDR1 LNHDA, CDR2 SQIVND (reference sequence). V lost 5 bases to trimming and J lost 8 bases, with 18 bases between them.

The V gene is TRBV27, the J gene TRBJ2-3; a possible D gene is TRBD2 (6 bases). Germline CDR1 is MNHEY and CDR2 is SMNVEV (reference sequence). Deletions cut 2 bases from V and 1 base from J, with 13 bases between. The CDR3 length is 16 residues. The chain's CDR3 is CASSLGWRGGTDTQYF. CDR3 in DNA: TGTGCCAGCAGTTTAGGGTGGCGGGGAGGCACAGATACGCAGTATTTT.

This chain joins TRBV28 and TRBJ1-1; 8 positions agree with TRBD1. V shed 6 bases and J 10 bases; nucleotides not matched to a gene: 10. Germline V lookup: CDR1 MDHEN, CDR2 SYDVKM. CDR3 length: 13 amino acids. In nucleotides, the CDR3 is TGTGCCAGCAGCCGACCGGACAGGGAAAGAGCTTTCTTT. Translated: CASSRPDRERAFF.

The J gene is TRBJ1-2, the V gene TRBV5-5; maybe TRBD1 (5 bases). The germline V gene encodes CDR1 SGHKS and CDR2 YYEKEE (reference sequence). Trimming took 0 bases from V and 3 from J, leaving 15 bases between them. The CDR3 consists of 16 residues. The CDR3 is CASSLVGTANDYGYTF. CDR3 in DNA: TGTGCCAGCAGCTTGGTAGGGACCGCCAACGACTATGGCTACACCTTC.

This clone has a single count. The CDR3 DNA reads TGTGCCAGCAGTTCTCCGGTCGGGGGGGATCAGCCCCAGCATTTT. It yields the protein CASSSPVGGDQPQHF. The V call is TRBV28, the J call TRBJ1-5; TRBD1 might be the D (5 bases). V shed 4 bases and J shed 5 bases, with 15 bases lying between them. Germline V CDR1 and CDR2: MDHEN, SYDVKM. CDR3 length: 15 residues.

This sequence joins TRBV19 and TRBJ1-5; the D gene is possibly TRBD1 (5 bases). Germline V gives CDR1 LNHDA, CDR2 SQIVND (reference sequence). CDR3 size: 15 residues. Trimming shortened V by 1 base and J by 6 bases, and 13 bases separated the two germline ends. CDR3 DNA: TGTGCCAGTAGTATAGGATCCAGGGAGGTTCAGCCCCAGCATTTT. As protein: CASSIGSREVQPQHF. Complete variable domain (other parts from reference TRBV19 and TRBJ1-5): DGGITQSPKYLFRKEGQNVTLSCEQNLNHDAMYWYRQDPGQGLRLIYYSQIVNDFQKGDIAEGYSVSREKKESFPLTVTSAQKNPTAFYLCASSIGSREVQPQHFGDGTRLSIL.

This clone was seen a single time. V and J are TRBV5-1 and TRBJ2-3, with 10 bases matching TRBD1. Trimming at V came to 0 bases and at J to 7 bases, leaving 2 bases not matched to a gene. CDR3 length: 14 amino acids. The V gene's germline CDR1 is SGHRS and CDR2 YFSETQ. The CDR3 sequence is CASSLGQGAHTQYF. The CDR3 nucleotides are TGCGCCAGCAGCTTGGGACAGGGGGCCCATACGCAGTATTTT.

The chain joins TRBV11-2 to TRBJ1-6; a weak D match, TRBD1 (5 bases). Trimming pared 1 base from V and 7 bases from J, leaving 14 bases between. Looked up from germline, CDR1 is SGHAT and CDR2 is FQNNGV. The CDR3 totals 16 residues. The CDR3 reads CASSLVLLGANSPLHF. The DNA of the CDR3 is TGTGCCAGCAGCTTAGTTTTGCTAGGGGCGAATTCACCCCTCCACTTT.